Shown below are 18 T cell receptor beta chains from a single sample sequenced in a study of blood T cell repertoires in COVID-19. Some clones are missing from TCRdb's copy, which holds only in-frame ones; the method was immunoSEQ multiplex PCR. The repertoire includes 450,000 or so clones, around nine tenths of them detected once, and more than 0.7% sits in the top ten. What was sequenced was peripheral blood. Receptors originate from a man younger than 30 with COVID-19, enrolled during active disease.

V is TRBV2 and J is TRBJ2-5, with 10 bases fitting TRBD2. The trim removed 5 bases at V and 5 bases at J, leaving 8 bases unmatched. CDR1 SNHLY and CDR2 FYNNEI come from the germline V gene. The CDR3 is made up of 15 amino acids. The CDR3 DNA reads as TGTGCCAGCAGTTCCTCAGCGGGGGGGTTGGAGACCCAGTACTTC. Encoded protein: CASSSSAGGLETQYF.

The gene calls are TRBV5-1 and TRBJ2-5, with TRBD2 as a possible D gene (6 bases). This CDR3 spans 15 amino acids. Germline-derived CDR1 and CDR2 are SGHRS and YFSETQ. Trimming cost V 6 bases and J 5 bases, with 20 bases left between them. The CDR3 loop reads CASKERELPSETQYF. The CDR3 region has the DNA TGCGCCAGCAAGGAACGGGAGCTACCGTCGGAGACCCAGTACTTC.

The J gene is TRBJ1-4, the V gene TRBV7-9; possibly TRBD1 for D (6 bases). The CDR3 runs 15 residues. Germline V gives CDR1 SEHNR, CDR2 FQNEAQ (reference sequence). The V and J ends lost 6 bases and 0 bases respectively, with 11 bases between them. CDR3 loop: CASSRKGATNEKLFF. In DNA form, the CDR3 reads TGTGCCAGCAGTCGAAAGGGGGCAACTAATGAAAAACTGTTTTTT.

The rearrangement joins TRBV7-3 to TRBJ1-1, with unresolved D. Germline-derived CDR1 and CDR2 are SGHTA and FQGTGA. V lost 5 bases to trimming and J lost 0 bases, with 10 bases between them. The CDR3 is 14 amino acids. This CDR3 reads CASSPEPLNTEAFF. CDR3 DNA sequence: TGTGCCAGCAGCCCGGAGCCCCTGAACACTGAAGCTTTCTTT.

The J gene is TRBJ2-5, the V gene TRBV18; perhaps TRBD2 as D (5 bases). Germline V gene sequence: CDR1 KGHSH, CDR2 LQKENI. The ends were cut back, 0 bases at V and 5 bases at J, with 10 bases in the middle. The CDR3 totals 14 residues. The CDR3 sequence: CASSPPAGTETQYF. Written as DNA, the CDR3 is TGTGCCAGCTCACCACCGGCGGGTACCGAGACCCAGTACTTC.

DNA for the CDR3: TGCAGCGCGAAGACCGGGACAGCCTATAATTCACCCCTCCACTTT. It codes for CSAKTGTAYNSPLHF. The V gene is TRBV29-1, the J gene TRBJ1-6; 7 bases match TRBD1. CDR3 length: 15 amino acids. CDR1 SQVTM and CDR2 ANQGSEA come from the germline V gene. Losses at the gene ends were 7 bases for V and 2 bases for J; bases not matched to a gene: 8.

The J gene is TRBJ2-1, the V gene TRBV7-3; D is undetermined. Trimming pared 2 bases from V and 7 bases from J, leaving 9 bases between. This CDR3 contains 13 residues. Germline V gives CDR1 SGHTA, CDR2 FQGTGA. The CDR3 region is CASSLPSRNEQFF. For the CDR3, the DNA is TGTGCCAGCAGCTTACCCTCCCGGAATGAGCAGTTCTTC.

The V call is TRBV2, the J call TRBJ2-7, with D perhaps matching TRBD2 (6 bases). CDR1 SNHLY and CDR2 FYNNEI come from the germline V gene. This CDR3 spans 14 amino acids. Between the trimmed V and J ends, which lost 4 bases and 7 bases, there was a span of 17 bases. The CDR3 sequence is CASSVSLRGGEQYF. CDR3 nucleotides: TGTGCCAGCAGTGTCTCCTTGAGGGGAGGTGAGCAGTACTTC.

V gene TRBV29-1 combines with J gene TRBJ2-1; 10 bases agree with TRBD2. The CDR3 runs 15 residues. Germline loops: CDR1 SQVTM, CDR2 ANQGSEA. Unmatched junction bases numbered 6, after V lost 0 bases and J lost 7 bases. CDR3 in DNA: TGCAGCGTTGAAGATGTAGCGGGGGGCCCGAATGAGCAGTTCTTC. This encodes CSVEDVAGGPNEQFF.

The DNA of the CDR3 is TGCGCCAGCAGCAGAAACCAGGACAATGAGCAGTTCTTC. Protein: CASSRNQDNEQFF. The chain is built from TRBV5-1 and TRBJ2-1; the D is unclear. Germline-derived CDR1 and CDR2 are SGHRS and YFSETQ. This CDR3 is built from 13 residues. The V end was cut by 4 bases, the J end by 5 bases, with 10 bases between. The full variable domain, in which reference TRBV5-1 and TRBJ2-1 provide the parts outside the CDR3, is KAGVTQTPRYLIKTRGQQVTLSCSPISGHRSVSWYQQTPGQGLQFLFEYFSETQRNKGNFPGRFSGRQFSNSRSEMNVSTLELGDSALYLCASSRNQDNEQFFGPGTRLTVL.

The rearrangement uses TRBV27 and TRBJ2-1; 9 bases are a match to TRBD1. The J segment lost 9 bases and the V segment lost 5 bases, leaving 14 bases of the junction unmatched. Germline CDR1 and CDR2: MNHEY and SMNVEV (reference sequence). This CDR3 spans 16 amino acids. DNA for the CDR3: TGTGCCAGCAGTCCTCAACCAGGACACAGGGGGCTTGAGCAGTTCTTC. Translation: CASSPQPGHRGLEQFF.

The chain is built from TRBV6-6 and TRBJ1-3; weak D call: TRBD1 (5 bases). Trimming cost V 6 bases and J 2 bases, with 17 bases left between them. The CDR3 totals 16 residues. Germline CDR1 MNHNY, CDR2 SVGAGI (reference sequence). The CDR3 bases are TGTGCCAGCAGCCCCCAGGCAGGGCGCCCTGGAAACACCATATATTTT. Translated: CASSPQAGRPGNTIYF.

The V gene is TRBV5-1, the J gene TRBJ2-3; 14 bases align to TRBD2. This CDR3 is built from 18 residues. Germline assignment: CDR1 SGHRS and CDR2 YFSETQ. The junction had 4 bases not matched to a gene; V was cut back by 0 bases and J by 1 base. This chain's CDR3 is CASSLGLAGGRGTDTQYF. For the CDR3, the DNA is TGCGCCAGCAGCTTGGGACTAGCGGGAGGGCGAGGCACAGATACGCAGTATTTT. Variable domain in full (rest from reference TRBV5-1 and TRBJ2-3): KAGVTQTPRYLIKTRGQQVTLSCSPISGHRSVSWYQQTPGQGLQFLFEYFSETQRNKGNFPGRFSGRQFSNSRSEMNVSTLELGDSALYLCASSLGLAGGRGTDTQYFGPGTRLTVL.

The rearrangement joins TRBV3-1 (or the pseudogene TRBV3-2) to TRBJ2-7; 10 positions agree with TRBD2. The CDR3 extends over 16 amino acids. With 5 bases clipped from V and 0 bases from J, the junction kept 7 bases outside the gene matches. Germline loops: CDR1 LGHDT, CDR2 YNNKEL (reference sequence). CDR3 sequence reads: CASSSGLALSSYEQYF. In nucleotides, the CDR3 is TGTGCCAGCAGCTCGGGACTAGCGTTGAGCTCCTACGAGCAGTACTTC.

This sequence joins TRBV11-3 and TRBJ2-2; the match to TRBD2 covers 9 bases. With 4 bases clipped from V and 3 bases from J, the junction kept 6 bases outside the gene matches. The CDR3 covers 16 residues. The germline V gene has CDR1 SGHNT and CDR2 YENEEA. CDR3 in DNA: TGTGCCAGCAGCTCGGTAGCGGGAGTTGACACCGGGGAGCTGTTTTTT. Its protein is CASSSVAGVDTGELFF.

This rearrangement joins TRBV11-2 to TRBJ2-1; 8 bases agree with TRBD2. The CDR3 spans 15 residues. CDR1 is SGHAT, CDR2 FQNNGV, per germline. With V trimmed by 5 bases and J by 5 bases, 8 bases remained unmatched. This CDR3 is CASSTTSGKDNEQFF. In DNA form, the CDR3 reads TGTGCCAGCAGCACAACTAGCGGCAAAGACAATGAGCAGTTCTTC.

This rearrangement joins TRBV5-1 to TRBJ2-4; 11 nucleotides line up with TRBD2. J gave up 7 bases and V 1 base, and 7 bases lay outside the gene matches. This CDR3 is 16 amino acids long. CDR1 and CDR2 (germline): SGHRS, YFSETQ. Here the CDR3 DNA reads TGCGCCAGCAGCTTGCGGACTAGCGGGCGGACCAACATTCAGTACTTC. Its translation: CASSLRTSGRTNIQYF. The full variable domain, its missing parts supplied by reference TRBV5-1 and TRBJ2-4, is KAGVTQTPRYLIKTRGQQVTLSCSPISGHRSVSWYQQTPGQGLQFLFEYFSETQRNKGNFPGRFSGRQFSNSRSEMNVSTLELGDSALYLCASSLRTSGRTNIQYFGAGTRLSVL.

The V gene is TRBV11-2, the J gene TRBJ2-7; D gene unclear. The germline CDR1 and CDR2 sequences are SGHAT and FQNNGV. V shed 0 bases and J shed 6 bases, with 9 bases lying between them. This CDR3 has 13 residues. For the CDR3, the DNA is TGTGCCAGCAGCTTAGATCGGAGACGCGAGCAGTACTTC. Its translation: CASSLDRRREQYF.